The clone carrying this TCR beta chain has only one observation. The entry originates in a study of shared T cell receptors in the human thymus. The CDR3 runs 13 residues. The germline V gene has CDR1 SGHRS and CDR2 YFSETQ. V was clipped by 5 bases and J by 8 bases, with 13 bases between them. Sequencing was performed with immunoSEQ multiplex PCR; in TCRdb, only in-frame clones are kept and a portion is missing. The data hold 630,000 or so clones, with 87% observed a single time. The sample also formed part of further work on human thymus T cells. That work adds: In corrective heart surgery, resections were taken, and these provided the thymus tissue.

The sequenced sample was thymocytes. The receptor was isolated from a boy under three years old with a congenital heart defect. This chain joins TRBV5-1 and TRBJ1-4; D is uncertain. The CDR3 protein is CASSSGGDEKLFF. As DNA, the CDR3 is TGCGCCAGCAGTTCGGGAGGCGACGAAAAACTGTTTTTT.